This TCR beta chain is drawn from a study of PD-1 blockade in classical Hodgkin lymphoma. Relapse was seen in all patients after autologous stem cell transplantation, and brentuximab vedotin exposure was variable. The assay was immunoSEQ multiplex PCR, and TCRdb's table has in-frame clones only and misses some. Of around 45,000 clones detected, 65% to 85% appear once; the ten largest clones hold roughly 2.8%. V lost 2 bases, J lost 0 bases, and 15 bases lay in between. CDR1 and CDR2 (germline): SGHDT, YYEEEE. This CDR3 is 16 amino acids long. The chain employs TRBV5-6 and TRBJ2-7, with unresolved D. The sequence was obtained from a human donor with classical Hodgkin lymphoma. This sample comprised peripheral blood mononuclear cells (PBMCs), obtained before the second cycle of nivolumab. This chain's CDR3 is CASSFIASADSYEQYF. The CDR3 DNA reads TGTGCCAGCAGCTTCATTGCAAGCGCAGACTCCTACGAGCAGTACTTC.